One sample yielded the 4 T cell receptor beta chains listed below, sequenced in a study of blood T cell repertoires in COVID-19. The table came from immunoSEQ multiplex PCR; TCRdb's copy has only in-frame clones and leaves some out. This sample has tens of thousands of clones, with 70% to 80% found just once. The specimen sequenced was peripheral blood. The receptor source for this set is a man between 65 and 85 years old with COVID-19, enrolled during active disease.

The chain combines TRBV7-2 with TRBJ1-5; the match to TRBD1 covers 9 bases. The germline gives CDR1 SGHTA, CDR2 FQGNSA. The CDR3 is 13 residues long. V shed 5 bases and J 6 bases; nucleotides not matched to a gene: 2. Here the CDR3 DNA reads TGTGCCAGCAGCCGGACAGGGGCTCAGCCCCAGCATTTT. Its translation: CASSRTGAQPQHF.

The CDR3 DNA sequence: TGTGCCAGCAGCCTAGCGGGAAAGTACAATGAGCAGTTCTTC. This translates into CASSLAGKYNEQFF. This chain connects TRBV28 to TRBJ2-1; 9 positions agree with TRBD2. CDR1 MDHEN and CDR2 SYDVKM come from the germline V gene. Trimming removed 6 bases from V and 4 bases from J; junction bases left unmatched: 4. The CDR3 has 14 amino acids.

The V call is TRBV28, the J call TRBJ2-1, with 12 positions matching TRBD2. The CDR3 extends over 15 amino acids. Germline-derived CDR1 and CDR2 are MDHEN and SYDVKM. The V and J ends lost 8 bases and 3 bases, in that order; junction bases with no gene match: 5. The CDR3 loop reads CASLLAGGIYNEQFF. As DNA, the CDR3 is TGTGCCAGCCTACTAGCGGGAGGTATCTACAATGAGCAGTTCTTC. The full variable domain, completed using reference TRBV28 and TRBJ2-1, is DVKVTQSSRYLVKRTGEKVFLECVQDMDHENMFWYRQDPGLGLRLIYFSYDVKMKEKGDIPEGYSVSREKKERFSLILESASTNQTSMYLCASLLAGGIYNEQFFGPGTRLTVL.

The V call is TRBV21-1, the J call TRBJ1-2; the table's D call TRBD1 went unverified against the DNA. TRBV21-1 is a pseudogene locus. This CDR3 contains 15 residues. CDR3: CASSTRTPTNYGYTF. The CDR3 coding sequence is TGTGCCAGCAGCACCCGGACACCCACTAACTATGGCTACACCTTC.